These 22 T cell receptor beta chains were sequenced from one sample in a study of regulatory T cells in long-lasting Graves disease (dated by TCRdb to about 2021). The receptor library was made with multiplex PCR. The run used an Illumina HiSeq 4000. iRepertoire HTBI primers and Arm-PCR amplification of CDR3 regions were used to construct TCR beta libraries. Clones were called with MiXCR by TCRdb after fastp trimmed the public reads at Q25, and only in-frame beta chains were retained. Under each unique CDR3 protein, matching rows form one entry showing the most common genes and DNA. The sample profile shows approximately 250,000 distinct CDR3 sequences; about 18% of them were found once. Approximately 20% of the sample is held by the ten biggest clonotypes. Reading the label with the study, this specimen's time point is: newly diagnosed GD, antithyroid drugs for less than 3 months. RNA was extracted from PBMCs in TRIzol for both TCR sequencing and RNA sequencing.

The input for sequencing was peripheral blood mononuclear cells (PBMCs), taken at new diagnosis, from a patient treated with antithyroid drugs. Receptor source: a female donor with Graves disease.

In its sample, this clonotype ranks as medium-sized. This chain links TRBV2 with TRBJ2-5; TRBD2 aligns across 13 bases. Per the germline V gene, CDR1 is SNHLY and CDR2 is FYNNEI. The CDR3 covers 14 residues. V gave up 7 bases and J gave up 5 bases; unmatched junction bases: 4. In DNA, the CDR3 is TGTGCCAGCAACCCGACTAGCGGGAGGGAGACCCAGTACTTC. It specifies CASNPTSGRETQYF. The full variable domain, in which reference TRBV2 and TRBJ2-5 provide the parts outside the CDR3, is EPEVTQTPSHQVTQMGQEVILRCVPISNHLYFYWYRQILGQKVEFLVSFYNNEISEKSEIFDDQFSVERPDGSNFTLKIRSTKLEDSAMYFCASNPTSGRETQYFGPGTRLLVL.

This clonotype was detected ten times or more. CDR3 region: CASTEGGIQETQYF. The CDR3 DNA reads TGTGCCAGCACAGAGGGAGGGATCCAAGAGACCCAGTACTTC. The V and J genes are TRBV2 and TRBJ2-5; 7 nucleotides align to TRBD2. The germline CDR1 and CDR2 sequences are SNHLY and FYNNEI. CDR3 length equals 14 residues. V shed 7 bases and J 1 base; nucleotides not matched to a gene: 6.

The chain uses TRBV6-1 and TRBJ1-1, with 10 bases fitting TRBD1. The CDR3 contains 13 residues. After removal of 5 bases from V and 4 bases from J, the junction contained 1 base not matched to a gene. CDR1 is MNHNS and CDR2 is SASEGT in the germline V gene. The CDR3 DNA reads TGTGCCAGCAGTAGACAGGGGGCCACTGAAGCTTTCTTT. As protein: CASSRQGATEAFF.

Many counts were recorded for this clonotype. V gene TRBV13 combines with J gene TRBJ1-6, with D possibly TRBD1 on 6 matching bases. Germline CDR1 reads PRHDT; CDR2 reads FYEKMQ (reference sequence). This CDR3 is 12 amino acids long. Trimming cost V 2 bases and J 13 bases, with 9 bases left between them. CDR3 sequence reads: CASSLTGNPLHF. The CDR3 DNA sequence: TGTGCCAGCAGCTTAACAGGGAATCCCCTCCACTTT.

This clonotype was detected many times. The genes are TRBV9 and TRBJ2-3, with D possibly matching TRBD1 (5 bases). The CDR3 is 12 amino acids. Germline V gene lookup returns CDR1 SGDLS and CDR2 YYNGEE. With 2 bases removed from V and 10 bases from J, the gap between germline ends came to 11 bases. CDR3 bases: TGTGCCAGCAGCGTCCTGGAAGGGGCGCAGTATTTT. Its translation: CASSVLEGAQYF. The whole variable domain, filled in from reference TRBV9 and TRBJ2-3, reads DSGVTQTPKHLITATGQRVTLRCSPRSGDLSVYWYQQSLDQGLQFLIQYYNGEERAKGNILERFSAQQFPDLHSELNLSSLELGDSALYFCASSVLEGAQYFGPGTRLTVL.

Many counts were recorded for this clonotype. The chain uses TRBV7-9 and TRBJ1-2; possible D gene TRBD1, 6 bases. The CDR3 is 12 residues long. Germline CDR1 is SEHNR and CDR2 is FQNEAQ (reference sequence). With 1 base removed from V and 8 bases from J, the gap between germline ends came to 8 bases. CDR3 amino acids: CASSLGGGGYTF. The CDR3 DNA follows: TGTGCCAGCAGCTTAGGTGGGGGCGGCTACACCTTC. Full variable domain (remainder filled in from reference TRBV7-9 and TRBJ1-2): DTGVSQNPRHKITKRGQNVTFRCDPISEHNRLYWYRQTLGQGPEFLTYFQNEAQLEKSRLLSDRFSAERPKGSFSTLEIQRTEQGDSAMYLCASSLGGGGYTFGSGTRLTVV.

This clonotype was recorded many times. The genes are TRBV10-3 and TRBJ2-3; no clear D gene. Looked up from germline, CDR1 is ENHRY and CDR2 is SYGVKD. This CDR3 comprises 13 residues. Trimming left V 2 bases short and J 2 bases short, with 5 bases between. The CDR3: CAISEDATDTQYF. DNA of the CDR3: TGTGCCATCAGTGAGGACGCCACAGATACGCAGTATTTT.

This clonotype has a count of ten or more. The chain employs TRBV7-8 and TRBJ1-1; D is undetermined. The CDR3 contains 14 residues. Germline loops: CDR1 SGHVS, CDR2 FQNEAQ. Between the trimmed V and J ends, which lost 6 bases and 1 base, there was a span of 12 bases. The CDR3 DNA reads TGTGCCAGCAGTTACCAACAGCAGAACACTGAAGCTTTCTTT. It encodes CASSYQQQNTEAFF.

This clonotype has ten or more counts. The chain links TRBV5-1 to TRBJ1-2; D gene uncertain. This CDR3 region has 13 residues. Trimming pared 0 bases from V and 2 bases from J, leaving 5 bases between. The germline gives CDR1 SGHRS, CDR2 YFSETQ. The CDR3 coding sequence is TGCGCCAGCAGCTTGGAGGTAAACTATGGCTACACCTTC. Protein: CASSLEVNYGYTF.

The J gene is TRBJ2-1, the V gene TRBV20-1, with 10 bases matching TRBD2. V was pared by 6 bases and J by 4 bases, with 6 bases of the junction left unmatched. This CDR3 comprises 14 residues. The V gene's germline CDR1 is DFQATT and CDR2 SNEGSKA (reference sequence). CDR3 sequence (DNA): TGCAGTGCCAGACTAGCGGGTCGTTACAATGAGCAGTTCTTC. It specifies CSARLAGRYNEQFF.

In regard to this clonotype: Likely a read error: the CDR3 ends without its conserved phenylalanine or tryptophan. The J gene is TRBJ1-5, the V gene TRBV2; possible D gene TRBD1, 5 bases. This CDR3 comprises 13 residues. Germline CDR1 and CDR2: SNHLY and FYNNEI. Deletions cut 8 bases from V and 5 bases from J, with 13 bases between. The CDR3 region has the DNA TGTGCCAGCGGACCGGGGGTAGATCAGCCCCAGCATCTT. Translating it yields CASGPGVDQPQHL.

As concerns this clonotype: A far larger clone lies a single base away; this is likely a read error. V gene TRBV7-9 combines with J gene TRBJ2-5; D unresolved. Germline CDR1 reads SEHNR; CDR2 reads FQNEAQ (reference sequence). Trimming removed 4 bases at V and 5 bases at J, with 8 bases between. The CDR3 extends over 12 amino acids. CDR3 nucleotide sequence: TGTGCCAGCAGCTCCCCCTTGGAGACCCAGTACTTC. Translated: CASSSPLETQYF.

This chain joins TRBV6-9 and TRBJ1-3; no clear D. The CDR3 has 16 amino acids. The germline V and J ends were trimmed by 3 bases and 2 bases, with 14 bases remaining between them. Germline loops: CDR1 MNHGY, CDR2 SVAAGI. Here the CDR3 reads CASSYTPSEAGNTIYF. CDR3 in DNA: TGTGCCAGCAGTTACACCCCTTCCGAGGCTGGAAACACCATATATTTT.

The sample holds a few counts of this clonotype. The chain links TRBV4-3 to TRBJ2-7, with a tentative D call TRBD2 (7 bases). Germline V CDR1 and CDR2: LGHNA, YSLEER. The CDR3 loop spans 17 amino acids. The V gene lost 0 bases and the J gene lost 3 bases, with 18 bases spanning the gap. This CDR3 is CASSQDWGGSLRYEQYF. The CDR3 bases are TGCGCCAGCAGCCAAGATTGGGGGGGCAGTCTTCGCTACGAGCAGTACTTC.

This clonotype was counted ten times or more. The CDR3 sequence: CASSEIADTYEQYF. CDR3 nucleotides: TGTGCCAGCAGTGAAATAGCCGATACCTACGAGCAGTACTTC. The chain recombines TRBV6-1 with TRBJ2-7; D uncertain. Trimming pared 2 bases from V and 2 bases from J, leaving 10 bases between. The CDR3 loop spans 14 amino acids. Germline CDR1 reads MNHNS; CDR2 reads SASEGT.

This clonotype was recorded many times. V and J are TRBV9 and TRBJ1-1; possible D gene TRBD1, 6 bases. V lost 3 bases to trimming and J lost 1 base, with 10 bases between them. The CDR3 spans 14 residues. CDR1 is SGDLS and CDR2 is YYNGEE in the germline V gene. Here the CDR3 reads CASSATTGNTEAFF. The CDR3 nucleotides are TGTGCCAGCAGCGCCACGACAGGGAACACTGAAGCTTTCTTT. Combining the CDR3 with reference TRBV9 and TRBJ1-1 gives the whole variable domain DSGVTQTPKHLITATGQRVTLRCSPRSGDLSVYWYQQSLDQGLQFLIQYYNGEERAKGNILERFSAQQFPDLHSELNLSSLELGDSALYFCASSATTGNTEAFFGQGTRLTVV.

This clonotype was seen ten or more times. The V call is TRBV7-2, the J call TRBJ2-7; the match to TRBD2 covers 7 bases. The V segment lost 4 bases and the J segment 3 bases; nucleotides outside the gene matches: 9. The CDR3 length is 15 residues. CDR1 is SGHTA and CDR2 is FQGNSA in the germline V gene. The CDR3 coding sequence is TGTGCCAGCAGCTCCGCCTGGGCTAGCGGCTACGAGCAGTACTTC. This codes for CASSSAWASGYEQYF.

The sample holds many counts of this clonotype. The V call is TRBV28, the J call TRBJ2-1; D uncertain. V lost 8 bases and J lost 1, with 6 bases in between. The CDR3 loop spans 12 amino acids. CDR1 and CDR2 (germline): MDHEN, SYDVKM. CDR3 nucleotide sequence: TGTGCCAGCGGCTTTTCCTACAATGAGCAGTTCTTC. Encoded protein: CASGFSYNEQFF.

The V gene is TRBV20-1, the J gene TRBJ2-3; D call uncertain. V dropped 2 bases and J dropped 2 bases, with 5 bases sitting between them. The V gene's germline CDR1 is DFQATT and CDR2 SNEGSKA (reference sequence). The CDR3 is made up of 12 amino acids. The CDR3 loop reads CSARRLTDTQYF. The CDR3 DNA reads TGCAGTGCTAGACGACTCACAGATACGCAGTATTTT.

The sample holds many counts of this clonotype. The chain links TRBV20-1 to TRBJ2-7, with D unresolved. The CDR3 runs to 11 residues. Germline loops: CDR1 DFQATT, CDR2 SNEGSKA (reference sequence). The germline V and J ends were trimmed by 3 bases and 1 base, with 4 bases remaining between them. The CDR3 sequence is CSASRSYEQYF. For the CDR3, the DNA is TGCAGTGCTAGTAGATCCTACGAGCAGTACTTC.

In the case of this clonotype: A far larger clone is only one base removed, so a read error is likely. The genes are TRBV18 and TRBJ2-5, with D perhaps matching TRBD2 (5 bases). This CDR3 is built from 14 residues. Germline CDR1 reads KGHSH; CDR2 reads LQKENI. Here the CDR3 DNA reads TGTGCCAGCTCACGGGAGTTTACCTACAATGAGCAGTGCTTC. Translating it yields CASSREFTYNEQCF.

This clonotype was observed at least ten times. The chain combines TRBV6-1 with TRBJ1-5, with 9 nucleotides matching TRBD1. The CDR3 covers 16 residues. After removal of 6 bases from V and 2 bases from J, the junction contained 8 bases not matched to a gene. The V gene's germline CDR1 is MNHNS and CDR2 SASEGT. The CDR3 DNA follows: TGTGCCAGCAGATCGGGCGGACAGGGGCGCAATCAGCCCCAGCATTTT. Protein: CASRSGGQGRNQPQHF.